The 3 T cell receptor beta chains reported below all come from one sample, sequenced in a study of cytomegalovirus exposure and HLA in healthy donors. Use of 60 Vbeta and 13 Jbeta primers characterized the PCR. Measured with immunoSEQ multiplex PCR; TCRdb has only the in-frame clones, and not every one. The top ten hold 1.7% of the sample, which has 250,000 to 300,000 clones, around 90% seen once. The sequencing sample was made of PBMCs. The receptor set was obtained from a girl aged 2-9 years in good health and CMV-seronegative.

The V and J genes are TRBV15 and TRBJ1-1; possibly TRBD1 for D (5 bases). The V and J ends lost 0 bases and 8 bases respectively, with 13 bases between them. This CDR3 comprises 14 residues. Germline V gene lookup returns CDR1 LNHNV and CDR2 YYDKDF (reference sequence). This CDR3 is CATSRDWGGSEAFF. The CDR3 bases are TGTGCCACCAGCAGAGATTGGGGCGGCAGCGAAGCTTTCTTT.

The DNA of the CDR3 is TGTGCCAGCAGCTTCGGGACAGGGGGCTCGGTGAACACTGAAGCTTTCTTT. Translated, it gives CASSFGTGGSVNTEAFF. V is TRBV5-4 and J is TRBJ1-1, with TRBD1 matching over 12 bases. CDR3 size: 17 residues. From germline, CDR1 is SGHNT and CDR2 YYREEE (reference sequence). The ends lost 2 bases at V and 0 bases at J; junction bases unmatched: 5.

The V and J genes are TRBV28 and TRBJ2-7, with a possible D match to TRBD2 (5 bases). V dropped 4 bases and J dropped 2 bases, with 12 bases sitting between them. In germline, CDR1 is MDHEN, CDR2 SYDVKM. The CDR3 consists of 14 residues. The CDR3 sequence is CASSSRLYPYEQYF. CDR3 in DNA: TGTGCCAGCAGTTCTCGACTATATCCCTACGAGCAGTACTTC. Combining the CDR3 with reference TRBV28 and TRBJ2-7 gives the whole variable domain DVKVTQSSRYLVKRTGEKVFLECVQDMDHENMFWYRQDPGLGLRLIYFSYDVKMKEKGDIPEGYSVSREKKERFSLILESASTNQTSMYLCASSSRLYPYEQYFGPGTRLTVT.